This TCR beta chain was identified in a study of T cells in Graves' hyperthyroidism and ophthalmopathy. This clonotype was detected ten times or more. The investigators amplified TCR beta CDR3 regions from RNA transcripts. HTBI primers were the set used in a first-round RT-PCR of the TCR CDR3. TCRdb re-derived calls from the multiplex PCR reads in MiXCR, one entry per CDR3 protein. Of fewer than 400,000 distinct CDR3 sequences listed, roughly 17% were seen once; the top ten hold 33%. This CDR3 is built from 13 residues. Deletions cut 7 bases from V and 4 bases from J, with 13 bases between. The V gene's germline CDR1 is SNHLY and CDR2 FYNNEI. Cells are PBMCs isolated from around 9.4 ml of fresh blood.

This clonotype originated in a man younger than 45 with Graves' hyperthyroidism. The sequenced sample was blood. The rearrangement uses TRBV2 and TRBJ1-1; TRBD1 might be the D (6 bases). This CDR3 is CASKRGALTEAFF. The CDR3 region has the DNA TGTGCCAGCAAACGGGGGGCCCTCACTGAAGCTTTCTTT.